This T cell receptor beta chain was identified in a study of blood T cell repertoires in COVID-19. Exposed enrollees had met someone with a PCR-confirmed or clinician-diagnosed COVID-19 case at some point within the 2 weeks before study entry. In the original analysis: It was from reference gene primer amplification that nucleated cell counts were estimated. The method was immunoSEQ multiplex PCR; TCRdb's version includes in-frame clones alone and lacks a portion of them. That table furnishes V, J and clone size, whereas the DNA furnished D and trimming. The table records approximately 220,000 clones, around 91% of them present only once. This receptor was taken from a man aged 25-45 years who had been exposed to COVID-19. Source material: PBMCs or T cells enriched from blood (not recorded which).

The CDR3 nucleotides read TGTGCCAGCAGCCCCGGACTAGCGGAGGGGCAAGGGGCCAACGTCCTGACTTTC. It codes for CASSPGLAEGQGANVLTF. This chain uses TRBV11-3 with TRBJ2-6, with 10 bases lining up with TRBD2. There are 18 residues in the CDR3. Germline V gene data show CDR1 as SGHNT and CDR2 as YENEEA. Trimming removed 5 bases from V and 4 bases from J; junction bases left unmatched: 11.